This T cell receptor (beta chain) stems from a study of OX40 agonist ivuxolimab in advanced cancers. Whole-study results and caveats: Within 6 weeks, CD4+ and CD8+ blood T cells expanded clonally at 0.1 to 3.0 mg/kg.

A remark on this clone: Its antigen remains unidentified.

This CDR3 has 16 amino acids. V was pared by 4 bases and J by 2 bases, with 17 bases between. Germline V lookup: CDR1 SGDLS, CDR2 YYNGEE. This table comes from immunoSEQ multiplex PCR, and its TCRdb copy is limited to in-frame clones, with some not included. The sample has under 100,000 clones, less than 85% seen once. Researchers took blood at baseline, on cycle 4 day 1, and on cycle 7 day 1. The chain has TRBV9 and TRBJ2-3; perhaps TRBD2 as D (7 bases). Sequencing was performed on CD4+ or CD8+ T cells sorted from blood, taken in a trial of the OX40 agonist ivuxolimab. This clonotype was sampled from an adult with an advanced solid tumor such as melanoma, head and neck, liver or kidney cancer. CDR3 coding DNA: TGTGCCAGCAGCTTTACTGCGGGGGCGCACACAGATACGCAGTATTTT. Translated: CASSFTAGAHTDTQYF.